Described below is a single T cell receptor (beta chain) sequence and its context. Its antigen is undetermined. CDR3 size: 12 residues. Germline CDR1 and CDR2: SEHNR and FQNEAQ (reference sequence). V trimming: 6 bases; J trimming: 11 bases; junction bases outside the gene matches: 7. This record comes from a study of shared clonotypes between healthy human individuals. Overall study findings and caveats: A reduction in generation probabilities was seen for non-shared clonotypes relative to those shared by all four donors.

The protocol was immunoSEQ multiplex PCR, while the TCRdb copy is restricted to in-frame clones and leaves out a portion. The data show more than 1.2 million clones, roughly 98.5% seen once. This clonotype originated in a man aged 25-45 years in good health. The specimen sequenced was naive CD4+ T cells sorted from blood. Described subset: CD45RA+ positively selected. The chain employs TRBV7-9 and TRBJ1-1, with 9 positions matching TRBD1. The CDR3 nucleotides read TGTGCCAGCAGTGAATGGACAGGGGCGGCTTTCTTT. Translation: CASSEWTGAAFF.